This is a list of T cell receptor beta chains from one sample in a study of CD8 T cells in ankylosing spondylitis. One entry per CDR3 protein results from TCRdb running MiXCR on the 5' RACE reads. The sample contains 150,000 to 200,000 distinct CDR3 sequences, roughly 18% of which appear only once. Material for sequencing was blood, either unsorted or a sorted T cell fraction (not recorded which). The source of these receptors is a male donor with ankylosing spondylitis or in good health (not recorded which). Each CDR3 is given with its conserved first and last residue.

V	J	CDR3
TRBV12-3/TRBV12-4	TRBJ2-2	CASTLAGGKELFF
TRBV4-2	TRBJ2-3	CASSQGLAGADTQYF
TRBV10-3	TRBJ2-1	CAISGGLAGGPVIEQFF
TRBV20-1	TRBJ1-5	CSAREQGDQPQHF
TRBV2	TRBJ1-1	CASSEALVTEAFF
TRBV18	TRBJ2-6	CASSLTYNSGANVLTF
TRBV20-1	TRBJ2-3	CSARDSQSGDTQYF
TRBV10-3	TRBJ2-5	CAISESAGTSGLGETQYF
TRBV20-1	TRBJ2-7	CSALRPPYRKAPYEQYF
TRBV29-1	TRBJ2-3	CSVDWAIDGTDTQYF
TRBV12-3/TRBV12-4	TRBJ2-2	CASSLWGPTNTGELFF
TRBV20-1	TRBJ2-7	CSARSGTGEYEQYF
TRBV7-6	TRBJ2-3	CASSLWTGGNTDTQYF
TRBV20-1	TRBJ2-2	CSANSGTGGETGELFF
TRBV6-1	TRBJ2-7	CASTPGQVAYEQYF
TRBV20-1	TRBJ2-3	CSGLQGATDTQYF
TRBV10-3	TRBJ2-4	CAISDTRGPGDIQYF
TRBV7-9	TRBJ1-1	CASSLGINTEAFF
TRBV7-2	TRBJ2-7	CASSFDRGWFYEQYF
TRBV29-1	TRBJ1-5	CSVGENSNQPQHF
TRBV14	TRBJ2-7	CASSQGFEQYF
TRBV5-1	TRBJ2-1	CASTRLADSSYNEQFF
TRBV4-2	TRBJ2-7	CASMLGQGSYEQYF
TRBV10-3	TRBJ2-2	CAISGQGVTGELFF
TRBV5-4	TRBJ2-1	CASSLDRGPFNEQFF
TRBV30	TRBJ2-1	CAWSDLAGVNDEQFF
TRBV29-1	TRBJ2-3	CSVAPGQGTDTQYF